Included here is one TCR beta chain sequence, with context. The data are from a study of CD8 T cells in ankylosing spondylitis. A single record per CDR3 protein comes from TCRdb applying MiXCR to the 5' RACE reads. The table records about 140,000 distinct CDR3 sequences, 6.5% to 8.5% of them present only once. This TCR was sampled from a male donor with ankylosing spondylitis. Sequencing was carried out using synovial fluid, either unsorted or a sorted T cell fraction (not recorded which).

CDR3 coding DNA: TGCAGTGCTAGGTGGGACAGGGCCCGCTCGAACTATGGCTACACCTTC. Translated: CSARWDRARSNYGYTF. This chain connects TRBV20-1 to TRBJ1-2; 9 bases align to TRBD1. Unmatched junction bases numbered 10, after V lost 3 bases and J lost 2 bases. Germline CDR1 and CDR2: DFQATT and SNEGSKA (reference sequence). The CDR3 is made up of 16 amino acids.